A single sample gave rise to the 22 T cell receptor beta chains below, sequenced in a study of response to subunit inactivated influenza vaccine. In TCRdb, the RT-PCR reads were re-called with MiXCR into one record per CDR3 protein. The table lists 450,000 to 500,000 distinct CDR3 sequences, 9.5% to 13% of them singletons. Here the sequenced sample was PBMCs from blood, taken 35 to 45 days after vaccination. The origin of the receptors is a man between 45 and 60 years old who received an inactivated influenza vaccine.

V and J are TRBV11-2 and TRBJ1-5, with D unclear. In germline, CDR1 is SGHAT, CDR2 FQNNGV. CDR3 length equals 11 residues. The ends were cut back, 5 bases at V and 9 bases at J, with 8 bases in the middle. CDR3 in amino acids: CASSRGRPQHF. CDR3 DNA: TGTGCCAGCAGCCGGGGTCGGCCCCAGCATTTT.

The chain employs TRBV20-1 and TRBJ2-7; D is unclear. The germline V and J ends were trimmed by 0 bases and 3 bases, with 3 bases remaining between them. The CDR3 is 11 residues long. Germline V gene sequence: CDR1 DFQATT, CDR2 SNEGSKA (reference sequence). The CDR3 loop reads CSARENYEQYF. In DNA, the CDR3 is TGCAGTGCTAGAGAGAACTACGAGCAGTACTTC.

The V gene is TRBV6-2 or TRBV6-3, the J gene TRBJ2-2; no clear D. The CDR3 has 13 amino acids. Germline V gives CDR1 MNHEY, CDR2 SVGEGT. The V and J ends lost 2 bases and 6 bases respectively, with 7 bases between them. The CDR3 DNA reads TGTGCCAGCAGTTACCGGCCGGCCGGGGAGCTGTTTTTT. Translated, it gives CASSYRPAGELFF.

The J gene is TRBJ2-5, the V gene TRBV12-3 or TRBV12-4, with a possible D match to TRBD1 (6 bases). V gave up 5 bases and J gave up 5 bases, with 12 bases separating them. The CDR3 is made up of 13 amino acids. CDR3 sequence: CASSAGTLETQYF. CDR3 coding DNA: TGTGCCAGCAGTGCCGGGACACTCGAGACCCAGTACTTC.

This chain links TRBV14 with TRBJ2-1; 8 nucleotides align to TRBD2. Per germline, CDR1 SGHDN and CDR2 FVKESK. Unmatched junction bases numbered 2, after V lost 1 base and J lost 0 bases. The CDR3 length is 16 residues. In nucleotides, the CDR3 is TGTGCCAGCAGCCAAGTCGGGAGGGCCTCCTACAATGAGCAGTTCTTC. Translating gives CASSQVGRASYNEQFF.

The chain joins TRBV28 to TRBJ2-2, with 7 bases lining up with TRBD2. The CDR3 length is 15 residues. Trimming removed 5 bases from V and 5 bases from J; junction bases left unmatched: 8. CDR1 MDHEN and CDR2 SYDVKM come from the germline V gene. CDR3 sequence reads: CASSPFRTRTGELFF. CDR3 DNA sequence: TGTGCCAGCAGTCCCTTCCGGACTAGAACCGGGGAGCTGTTTTTT.

V gene TRBV7-9 combines with J gene TRBJ2-7; 10 positions agree with TRBD1. This CDR3 spans 15 amino acids. The germline V gene has CDR1 SEHNR and CDR2 FQNEAQ (reference sequence). After removal of 3 bases from V and 0 bases from J, the junction contained 2 bases not matched to a gene. The CDR3 is CASSFGTGASYEQYF. The CDR3, as DNA: TGTGCCAGCAGCTTTGGGACAGGGGCCTCCTACGAGCAGTACTTC.

This clonotype has a handful of counts. The CDR3 nucleotides are TGTGCCAGCAGCTTAGCGCTAAGGTCTCGCGAGCAGTACTTC. It is translated as CASSLALRSREQYF. This chain uses TRBV7-2 with TRBJ2-7; D not certain. Germline CDR1 and CDR2: SGHTA and FQGNSA. Between the trimmed V and J ends, which lost 0 bases and 6 bases, there was a span of 12 bases. This CDR3 is 14 amino acids long. The full variable domain, rest sourced from reference TRBV7-2 and TRBJ2-7, is GAGVSQSPSNKVTEKGKDVELRCDPISGHTALYWYRQSLGQGLEFLIYFQGNSAPDKSGLPSDRFSAERTGGSVSTLTIQRTQQEDSAVYLCASSLALRSREQYFGPGTRLTVT.

The chain carries TRBV10-3 and TRBJ2-5, with D unclear. The length of the CDR3 is 12 residues. Trimming pared 5 bases from V and 5 bases from J, leaving 9 bases between. Per the germline V gene, CDR1 is ENHRY and CDR2 is SYGVKD. The CDR3 coding sequence is TGTGCCATCAGTAACCACTACGAGACCCAGTACTTC. Amino acids: CAISNHYETQYF.

In nucleotides, the CDR3 is TGTGCCAGCAGCCAGGGAGGGGGCGGCCATAGCAATCAGCCCCAGCATTTT. Amino acid sequence: CASSQGGGGHSNQPQHF. The chain uses TRBV7-8 and TRBJ1-5; 7 positions agree with TRBD1. Trimming cost V 5 bases and J 0 bases; bases outside gene matches: 10. Germline V gene lookup returns CDR1 SGHVS and CDR2 FQNEAQ. The CDR3 runs to 17 residues.

The V gene is TRBV12-3 or TRBV12-4, the J gene TRBJ2-1; D is unresolved. V was cut by 2 bases and J by 5 bases, with 7 bases left in between. The CDR3 runs to 13 residues. CDR3 sequence reads: CASSLPTHNEQFF. The CDR3 DNA sequence: TGTGCCAGCAGTTTACCGACGCACAATGAGCAGTTCTTC.

V gene TRBV9 combines with J gene TRBJ2-7; D might be TRBD1 (5 bases). V gave up 2 bases and J gave up 2 bases, with 11 bases separating them. This CDR3 region has 14 residues. Germline CDR1 and CDR2: SGDLS and YYNGEE. CDR3 sequence (DNA): TGTGCCAGCAGCGTCGGACATCCTACCTACGAGCAGTACTTC. Residues: CASSVGHPTYEQYF.

The V call is TRBV4-1, the J call TRBJ2-5, with no clear D. The CDR3 is made up of 15 amino acids. V was shortened by 0 bases and J by 5 bases, with 13 bases between the two germline ends. Germline V gene lookup returns CDR1 MGHRA and CDR2 YSYEKL. CDR3 sequence: CASSQDRSHSETQYF. CDR3 nucleotide sequence: TGCGCCAGCAGCCAAGATCGGAGCCACTCGGAGACCCAGTACTTC.

This clonotype occurred a few times. J is TRBJ2-6 and V is TRBV6-5, with D uncertain. This CDR3 contains 14 residues. Trimming took 4 bases from V and 1 from J, leaving 5 bases between them. The V gene's germline CDR1 is MNHEY and CDR2 SVGAGI. CDR3 sequence: CASSSESGANVLTF. Written as DNA, the CDR3 is TGTGCCAGCAGTTCAGAATCTGGGGCCAACGTCCTGACTTTC.

This clonotype was seen only a few times. The J gene is TRBJ1-5, the V gene TRBV20-1; D is perhaps TRBD1 (5 bases). This CDR3 spans 14 amino acids. With 1 base removed from V and 0 bases from J, the gap between germline ends came to 7 bases. The germline V gene encodes CDR1 DFQATT and CDR2 SNEGSKA (reference sequence). CDR3 protein: CSARGQYSNQPQHF. The CDR3 DNA follows: TGCAGTGCTAGAGGACAGTATAGCAATCAGCCCCAGCATTTT.

This clonotype came up a few times. The chain combines TRBV4-3 with TRBJ1-5; 9 bases match TRBD1. The CDR3 covers 14 residues. Germline V gives CDR1 LGHNA, CDR2 YSLEER. V was pared by 4 bases and J by 9 bases, with 7 bases of the junction left unmatched. CDR3 in amino acids: CASSPGQGSWPQHF. The CDR3 DNA reads as TGCGCCAGCAGCCCTGGACAGGGGTCGTGGCCCCAGCATTTT.

The chain employs TRBV5-1 and TRBJ2-1; 10 bases are a match to TRBD2. V lost 4 bases to trimming and J lost 0 bases; unmatched junction nucleotides: 16. The CDR3 contains 20 residues. Germline V gene lookup returns CDR1 SGHRS and CDR2 YFSETQ. The CDR3 spells CASSQRGASGSVNSYNEQFF. CDR3 DNA: TGCGCCAGCAGCCAGAGGGGGGCTAGCGGGAGCGTTAACTCCTACAATGAGCAGTTCTTC.

This clonotype was detected a few times. This chain joins TRBV11-2 and TRBJ1-6; D is perhaps TRBD1 (5 bases). The CDR3 totals 16 residues. The germline V and J ends were trimmed by 0 bases and 2 bases, with 8 bases remaining between them. Germline V gives CDR1 SGHAT, CDR2 FQNNGV. The CDR3: CASSLEMGPYNSPLHF. Written as DNA, the CDR3 is TGTGCCAGCAGCTTAGAGATGGGGCCCTATAATTCACCCCTCCACTTT.

This clonotype has more than one count but fewer than ten. The chain links TRBV7-9 to TRBJ2-1; possible D gene TRBD1, 6 bases. The CDR3 length is 15 residues. Germline V lookup: CDR1 SEHNR, CDR2 FQNEAQ (reference sequence). V lost 2 bases and J 8 bases, leaving 16 bases between the germline ends. The CDR3 DNA reads as TGTGCCAGCAGCTTAAGCAGGGGCGCAGGGGATGAGCAGTTCTTC. Translation: CASSLSRGAGDEQFF. The full variable domain, with the rest looked up from reference TRBV7-9 and TRBJ2-1, is DTGVSQNPRHKITKRGQNVTFRCDPISEHNRLYWYRQTLGQGPEFLTYFQNEAQLEKSRLLSDRFSAERPKGSFSTLEIQRTEQGDSAMYLCASSLSRGAGDEQFFGPGTRLTVL.

The chain employs TRBV29-1 and TRBJ2-3; D gene ambiguous. V was pared by 7 bases and J by 4 bases, with 12 bases between. The CDR3 loop spans 12 amino acids. Germline CDR1 and CDR2: SQVTM and ANQGSEA. The CDR3: CSGAATADTQYF. DNA of the CDR3: TGCAGCGGCGCAGCGACCGCAGATACGCAGTATTTT.

The CDR3 DNA is TGTGCCAGCAGTTGGTCAACCGGGATGTCAACGAATGGCTACACCTTC. It translates to CASSWSTGMSTNGYTF. The chain has TRBV6-2 or TRBV6-3 and TRBJ1-2, with D uncertain. Germline values: CDR1 MNHEY, CDR2 SVGEGT. This CDR3 is built from 16 residues. The V gene lost 4 bases and the J gene lost 6 bases, with 21 bases spanning the gap.

The chain employs TRBV12-3 or TRBV12-4 and TRBJ2-4; D perhaps matches TRBD1 (7 bases). This CDR3 has 17 residues. Trimming removed 1 base from V and 2 bases from J, with 15 bases in between. The CDR3 bases are TGTGCCAGCAGTTTAGACGCAGGGGGGACCACCAAAAACATTCAGTACTTC. This encodes CASSLDAGGTTKNIQYF.